The 16 T cell receptor beta chains reported below all come from one sample, sequenced in a study of T cell responses to AZD1222 COVID-19 vaccine. Sequencing was performed with immunoSEQ multiplex PCR; in TCRdb, only in-frame clones are kept and a portion is missing. The table shows tens of thousands of clones, with approximately 89% occurring only once. The sequenced sample was peripheral blood, obtained on day 0 of AZD1222 vaccination. The source of these receptors is an adult in good health.

The V and J genes are TRBV28 and TRBJ1-5; the match to TRBD1 covers 9 bases. The CDR3 consists of 17 residues. Germline V gene sequence: CDR1 MDHEN, CDR2 SYDVKM. Trimming took 6 bases from V and 0 from J; bases not matched to a gene: 9. This CDR3 is CASSTDRGTYSNQPQHF. The CDR3 DNA reads as TGTGCCAGCAGCACGGACAGGGGAACTTATAGCAATCAGCCCCAGCATTTT.

The rearrangement uses TRBV6-5 and TRBJ2-7, with unresolved D. Trimming removed 0 bases at V and 2 bases at J, with 11 bases between. Germline lookup yields CDR1 MNHEY and CDR2 SVGAGI. The CDR3 sequence is 15 residues long. The CDR3 region has the DNA TGTGCCAGCAGTTACTCAGCCGGGCAAGCCTACGAGCAGTACTTC. Translating it yields CASSYSAGQAYEQYF.

This clone has just a few counts. The rearrangement joins TRBV19 to TRBJ1-2, with D possibly matching TRBD1 (5 bases). V was clipped by 4 bases and J by 1 base, with 16 bases between them. The CDR3 covers 16 residues. Germline V gene sequence: CDR1 LNHDA, CDR2 SQIVND (reference sequence). CDR3 residues: CASSTPVREINYGYTF. Here the CDR3 DNA reads TGTGCCAGTAGTACGCCGGTCAGGGAGATTAACTATGGCTACACCTTC.

This chain joins TRBV30 and TRBJ1-2; D gene unclear. Germline V gene lookup returns CDR1 GTSNPN and CDR2 SVGIG (reference sequence). The V end was cut by 6 bases, the J end by 4 bases, with 18 bases between. The CDR3 runs 14 residues. CDR3 DNA sequence: TGTGCCTGCCGACGGGCACCCGGCAGCTATGGCTACACCTTC. This sequence encodes CACRRAPGSYGYTF.

The rearrangement uses TRBV10-1 and TRBJ2-3, with D perhaps TRBD2 (5 bases). With 2 bases removed from V and 4 bases from J, the gap between germline ends came to 10 bases. The CDR3 spans 14 residues. The germline CDR1 and CDR2 sequences are WNHNN and SYGVQD (reference sequence). CDR3 nucleotide sequence: TGCGCCAGCAGTGAGGGGCTAGCTGCAGATACGCAGTATTTT. This encodes CASSEGLAADTQYF.

The rearrangement links TRBV5-6 to TRBJ1-2; the match to TRBD1 covers 12 bases. The CDR3 extends over 16 amino acids. Germline CDR1 is SGHDT and CDR2 is YYEEEE. The V and J ends lost 4 bases and 8 bases, in that order; junction bases with no gene match: 12. CDR3 DNA sequence: TGTGCCAGCAGCCTACGTCCGGGACAGGGGGCGAGGGGCTACACCTTC. Translation: CASSLRPGQGARGYTF. Filled out from reference TRBV5-6 and TRBJ1-2, the complete variable domain reads DAGVTQSPTHLIKTRGQQVTLRCSPKSGHDTVSWYQQALGQGPQFIFQYYEEEERQRGNFPDRFSGHQFPNYSSELNVNALLLGDSALYLCASSLRPGQGARGYTFGSGTRLTVV.

This clone was observed once. The chain employs TRBV2 and TRBJ1-3; the D is unclear. CDR1 and CDR2 from the germline V gene are SNHLY and FYNNEI. The CDR3 length is 16 residues. Trimming pared 3 bases from V and 0 bases from J, leaving 12 bases between. The CDR3: CASSDKVLLSGNTIYF. In nucleotides, the CDR3 is TGTGCCAGCAGTGATAAGGTATTGCTCTCTGGAAACACCATATATTTT.

The V gene is TRBV30, the J gene TRBJ2-1, with 9 positions matching TRBD2. Per germline, CDR1 GTSNPN and CDR2 SVGIG (reference sequence). V dropped 4 bases and J dropped 0; count of bases not matched to a gene: 7. The CDR3 is 16 amino acids. The DNA for the CDR3 is TGTGCCTGGAACCGTCTAGCGGGGAGCTCCTACAATGAGCAGTTCTTC. Its translation is CAWNRLAGSSYNEQFF. The whole variable domain, filled in from reference TRBV30 and TRBJ2-1, reads SQTIHQWPATLVQPVGSPLSLECTVEGTSNPNLYWYRQAAGRGLQLLFYSVGIGQISSEVPQNLSASRPQDRQFILSSKKLLLSDSGFYLCAWNRLAGSSYNEQFFGPGTRLTVL.

This chain links TRBV6-2 or TRBV6-3 with TRBJ2-5, with TRBD2 as a possible D gene (5 bases). V shed 6 bases and J shed 5 bases, with 10 bases lying between them. The V gene's germline CDR1 is MNHEY and CDR2 SVGEGT. The CDR3 extends over 12 amino acids. The CDR3 loop reads CASSVGGETQYF. The CDR3 DNA sequence: TGTGCCAGCAGCGTAGGCGGGGAGACCCAGTACTTC.

The chain employs TRBV19 and TRBJ2-7, with 9 nucleotides matching TRBD1. CDR1 and CDR2 (germline): LNHDA, SQIVND (reference sequence). V dropped 4 bases and J dropped 6; count of bases not matched to a gene: 4. This CDR3 contains 13 residues. CDR3 DNA sequence: TGTGCCAGTAGTACCCAGACAGGGGGCGAGCAGTACTTC. It specifies CASSTQTGGEQYF. The whole variable domain, remainder taken from reference TRBV19 and TRBJ2-7, is DGGITQSPKYLFRKEGQNVTLSCEQNLNHDAMYWYRQDPGQGLRLIYYSQIVNDFQKGDIAEGYSVSREKKESFPLTVTSAQKNPTAFYLCASSTQTGGEQYFGPGTRLTVT.

The rearrangement links TRBV18 to TRBJ1-2; 9 bases align to TRBD1. CDR3 length: 14 amino acids. Germline trimming cut 3 bases from V and 2 bases from J; bases unmatched to any gene: 1. CDR1 and CDR2 (germline): KGHSH, LQKENI. CDR3: CASSPGQGNYGYTF. DNA for the CDR3: TGTGCCAGCTCACCGGGACAGGGAAACTATGGCTACACCTTC.

V is TRBV4-2 and J is TRBJ1-3; a possible D gene is TRBD1 (5 bases). CDR1 is LGHNA, CDR2 YNFKEQ, per germline. The CDR3 runs 16 residues. V was pared by 1 base and J by 0 bases, with 10 bases between. The CDR3 sequence: CASSQVGADSGNTIYF. Here the CDR3 DNA reads TGTGCCAGCAGCCAAGTTGGGGCAGACTCTGGAAACACCATATATTTT.

The chain recombines TRBV4-2 with TRBJ1-2; the match to TRBD1 covers 8 bases. The CDR3 consists of 16 residues. Unmatched junction bases numbered 11, after V lost 4 bases and J lost 4 bases. In germline, CDR1 is LGHNA, CDR2 YNFKEQ. The CDR3 bases are TGTGCCAGCAGCCCCACAGAGCGGGACAGGAGCTATGGCTACACCTTC. As protein: CASSPTERDRSYGYTF.

This clone was counted only a few times. The J gene is TRBJ2-1, the V gene TRBV3-1 (or the pseudogene TRBV3-2); D remains ambiguous. Looked up from germline, CDR1 is LGHDT and CDR2 is YNNKEL (reference sequence). The CDR3 totals 15 residues. The V and J ends lost 1 base and 0 bases respectively, with 7 bases between them. CDR3 nucleotides: TGTGCCAGCAGCCAAGGACTGGACTCCTACAATGAGCAGTTCTTC. It yields the protein CASSQGLDSYNEQFF.

This clone was seen only once. In DNA form, the CDR3 reads TGCGCCAGCTTAATTAAGGGGTGCGGCGGGGAGCTGTTTTTT. It encodes CASLIKGCGGELFF. The chain employs TRBV23-1 and TRBJ2-2, with a weak D call TRBD1 (5 bases). TRBV23-1 is an ORF, with its function uncertain. The CDR3 spans 14 residues. Trimming took 8 bases from V and 7 from J, leaving 17 bases between them.

In its sample, this clone ranks as large. In DNA, the CDR3 is TGTGCCAGCAGCCAAGATTGGGGCGAGGAGACCCAGTACTTC. It translates to CASSQDWGEETQYF. The gene calls are TRBV3-1 (or the pseudogene TRBV3-2) and TRBJ2-5; a weak D match, TRBD1 (5 bases). CDR3 size: 14 residues. Germline CDR1 and CDR2: LGHDT and YNNKEL (reference sequence). V lost 0 bases to trimming and J lost 5 bases, with 10 bases between them.